These 9 T cell receptor beta chains were all obtained from the same sample, sequenced in a study of T cells in Graves' hyperthyroidism and ophthalmopathy. Amplification of TCR beta CDR3 regions used RNA as the template. During a first-round RT-PCR of the TCR CDR3, the HTBI primer set was used. TCRdb re-derived calls from the multiplex PCR reads in MiXCR, one entry per CDR3 protein. The repertoire includes about 320,000 distinct CDR3 sequences, 16% of them detected once, and around 34% sits in the top ten. The sequenced material came from blood. The receptor source for this set is a young man with Graves' hyperthyroidism.

In this sample, this clonotype turned up many times. The rearrangement joins TRBV6-1 to TRBJ2-1; unclear D gene. Germline CDR1 reads MNHNS; CDR2 reads SASEGT. The CDR3 is 16 residues long. The V gene lost 6 bases and the J gene lost 1 base, with 16 bases spanning the gap. CDR3 region: CASSLTTWPSYNEQFF. Written as DNA, the CDR3 is TGTGCCAGCAGCCTAACCACGTGGCCGTCCTACAATGAGCAGTTCTTC.

This chain uses TRBV20-1 with TRBJ2-3, with 10 bases fitting TRBD1. From germline, CDR1 is DFQATT and CDR2 SNEGSKA (reference sequence). This CDR3 contains 14 residues. V trimming: 5 bases; J trimming: 1 base; junction bases outside the gene matches: 3. CDR3 sequence: CSAQGTGGTDTQYF. CDR3 sequence (DNA): TGCAGTGCTCAGGGGACAGGGGGCACAGATACGCAGTATTTT.

This sequence joins TRBV14 and TRBJ1-1; perhaps TRBD1 as D (5 bases). Germline V gene lookup returns CDR1 SGHDN and CDR2 FVKESK. V was trimmed by 1 base and J by 1 base, leaving 13 bases between them. The CDR3 runs to 16 residues. The CDR3: CASSQASYRPNTEAFF. The CDR3 bases are TGTGCCAGCAGCCAAGCGAGCTACAGGCCGAACACTGAAGCTTTCTTT. The full variable domain, its missing parts supplied by reference TRBV14 and TRBJ1-1, is EAGVTQFPSHSVIEKGQTVTLRCDPISGHDNLYWYRRVMGKEIKFLLHFVKESKQDESGMPNNRFLAERTGGTYSTLKVQPAELEDSGVYFCASSQASYRPNTEAFFGQGTRLTVV.

The chain combines TRBV25-1 with TRBJ1-2; 9 bases fit TRBD1. CDR1 is MGHDK, CDR2 SYGVNS, per germline. J lost 4 bases, V lost 4 bases, and 10 bases had no gene match. The CDR3 length is 16 residues. The CDR3 DNA reads as TGTGCCAGCAGTGCAAGTAAACAGGGGGCATTCTATGGCTACACCTTC. Translating it yields CASSASKQGAFYGYTF.

This clonotype showed up many times. V and J are TRBV12-3 or TRBV12-4 and TRBJ1-2; D ambiguous. Trimming took off 4 bases at V and 7 bases at J, with 16 bases between the two ends. This CDR3 comprises 14 residues. CDR3 in amino acids: CASSWSGPRFGYTF. Written as DNA, the CDR3 is TGTGCCAGCAGTTGGTCCGGGCCACGTTTTGGCTACACCTTC.

The J gene is TRBJ2-1, the V gene TRBV5-1; 8 bases match TRBD1. The CDR3 runs to 18 residues. Germline CDR1 and CDR2: SGHRS and YFSETQ. Losses at the gene ends were 4 bases for V and 4 bases for J; bases not matched to a gene: 16. Here the CDR3 DNA reads TGCGCCAGCAGCGCGGAAACAGGGGACAGGATAGGATACAATGAGCAGTTCTTC. Translation gives CASSAETGDRIGYNEQFF.

This clonotype was detected ten times or more. V is TRBV5-1 and J is TRBJ2-5; tentative D call: TRBD1 (5 bases). V was clipped by 6 bases and J by 4 bases, with 13 bases between them. The germline V gene encodes CDR1 SGHRS and CDR2 YFSETQ. CDR3 length: 13 residues. The CDR3 sequence: CASTGQSRETQYF. CDR3 nucleotides: TGCGCCAGCACCGGACAAAGCAGAGAGACCCAGTACTTC.

This clonotype was counted between two and nine times. This sequence joins TRBV20-1 and TRBJ2-3, with D maybe TRBD2 (5 bases). Germline V CDR1 and CDR2: DFQATT, SNEGSKA (reference sequence). The CDR3 has 14 amino acids. V was trimmed by 3 bases and J by 5 bases, leaving 15 bases between them. The CDR3 protein is CSARKEGLQDTQYF. In nucleotides, the CDR3 is TGCAGTGCTAGGAAAGAGGGCCTTCAAGATACGCAGTATTTT.

V is TRBV30 and J is TRBJ2-7, with a possible D match to TRBD1 (6 bases). The germline V gene encodes CDR1 GTSNPN and CDR2 SVGIG (reference sequence). The V gene lost 2 bases and the J gene lost 2 bases, with 10 bases spanning the gap. The CDR3 spans 13 residues. CDR3 protein: CAWSWDKPYEQYF. The CDR3 DNA reads as TGTGCCTGGAGTTGGGACAAACCCTACGAGCAGTACTTC.